The T cell receptor beta chain under discussion was sequenced for a study of cytomegalovirus exposure and HLA in healthy donors. Germline loops: CDR1 SGHNT, CDR2 YENEEA. The CDR3 is 14 amino acids. The ends were cut back, 7 bases at V and 5 bases at J, with 16 bases in the middle. The PCR was carried out with 60 Vbeta primers and 13 Jbeta primers. Clones were sequenced by immunoSEQ multiplex PCR, and TCRdb holds only the in-frame ones, with some missing. Among about 160,000 clones listed, more than 65% were seen once. The specimen was PBMCs. The rearrangement joins TRBV11-3 to TRBJ2-3; D is perhaps TRBD2 (6 bases). The TCR was taken from a man aged 45-65 years in good health and CMV-seropositive. The CDR3 bases are TGTGCCAGCACCCGGGGTAGCGGCGGAGATACGCAGTATTTT. Its protein product is CASTRGSGGDTQYF.